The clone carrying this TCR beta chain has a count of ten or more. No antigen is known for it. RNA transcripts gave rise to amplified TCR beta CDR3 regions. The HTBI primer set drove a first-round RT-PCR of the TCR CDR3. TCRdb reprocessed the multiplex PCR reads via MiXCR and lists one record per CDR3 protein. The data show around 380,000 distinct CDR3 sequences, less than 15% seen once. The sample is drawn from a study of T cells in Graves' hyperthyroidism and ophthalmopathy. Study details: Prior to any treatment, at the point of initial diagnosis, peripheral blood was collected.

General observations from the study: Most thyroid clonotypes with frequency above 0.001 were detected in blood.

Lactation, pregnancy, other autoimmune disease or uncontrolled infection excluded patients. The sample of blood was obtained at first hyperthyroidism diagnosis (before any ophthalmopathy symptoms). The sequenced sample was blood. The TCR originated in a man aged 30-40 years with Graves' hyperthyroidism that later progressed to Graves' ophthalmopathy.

CDR3 DNA: TGTGCCAGCAGCCAATATCCGGGTGGTTCATATACGCAGTATTTT. Protein sequence: CASSQYPGGSYTQYF. The V and J genes are TRBV3-1 and TRBJ2-3; D is ambiguous. Trimming took 2 bases from V and 7 from J, leaving 16 bases between them. Germline V gives CDR1 LGHDT, CDR2 YNNKEL (reference sequence). The CDR3 is 15 amino acids.